Below, 7 T cell receptor beta chains from the same sample are listed, as sequenced in a study of cytomegalovirus exposure and HLA in healthy donors. Sequencing was performed with immunoSEQ multiplex PCR; in TCRdb, only in-frame clones are kept and a portion is missing. The sample consists of approximately 160,000 clones, approximately 91% of them appearing once. What was sequenced was PBMCs. The origin of the receptors is a woman aged 18-29 years in good health and CMV-seropositive.

J is TRBJ1-3 and V is TRBV5-1; TRBD1 agrees at 8 bases. Trimming took 3 bases from V and 7 from J; bases not matched to a gene: 12. Germline-derived CDR1 and CDR2 are SGHRS and YFSETQ. The CDR3 runs to 16 residues. For the CDR3, the DNA is TGCGCCAGCAGCTCGACCGGGACAGGCTACGGGAACACCATATATTTT. It is translated as CASSSTGTGYGNTIYF.

The chain has TRBV7-8 and TRBJ2-3, with 9 nucleotides matching TRBD1. Germline V gives CDR1 SGHVS, CDR2 FQNEAQ. This CDR3 contains 16 residues. With V trimmed by 4 bases and J by 3 bases, 8 bases remained unmatched. The CDR3 here is CASSSWPGQGTDTQYF. CDR3 coding DNA: TGTGCCAGCAGCTCTTGGCCGGGACAGGGAACAGATACGCAGTATTTT. Looking up the rest from reference TRBV7-8 and TRBJ2-3 gives the full variable domain: GAGVSQSPRYKVAKRGQDVALRCDPISGHVSLFWYQQALGQGPEFLTYFQNEAQLDKSGLPSDRFFAERPEGSVSTLKIQRTQQEDSAVYLCASSSWPGQGTDTQYFGPGTRLTVL.

The chain uses TRBV11-3 and TRBJ2-5; 9 nucleotides align to TRBD1. Germline values: CDR1 SGHNT, CDR2 YENEEA. Germline trimming cut 5 bases from V and 9 bases from J; bases unmatched to any gene: 10. The CDR3 extends over 14 amino acids. This CDR3 is CASSPLARQGAQYF. CDR3 sequence (DNA): TGTGCCAGCAGCCCCCTAGCCCGACAGGGGGCCCAGTACTTC.

The chain uses TRBV6-1 and TRBJ2-7; TRBD2 is a possible D gene (5 bases). Germline V gene data show CDR1 as MNHNS and CDR2 as SASEGT. Deletions cut 7 bases from V and 2 bases from J, with 15 bases between. This CDR3 spans 14 amino acids. CDR3 nucleotide sequence: TGTGCCAGCATGATCTCGGAGGCCCCCTACGAGCAGTACTTC. It encodes CASMISEAPYEQYF.

This CDR3 reads CASSLLILAGGHNEQFF. In DNA, the CDR3 is TGTGCCAGCAGTCTACTTATTCTAGCGGGAGGCCACAATGAGCAGTTCTTC. V gene TRBV27 combines with J gene TRBJ2-1, with 11 positions matching TRBD2. The V gene's germline CDR1 is MNHEY and CDR2 SMNVEV (reference sequence). The CDR3 is 17 residues long. V was pared by 5 bases and J by 5 bases, with 11 bases of the junction left unmatched.

The rearrangement links TRBV7-2 to TRBJ1-2; D unresolved. The CDR3 has 14 residues. Germline CDR1 and CDR2: SGHTA and FQGNSA. V lost 9 bases, J lost 0 bases, and 14 bases lay in between. CDR3 DNA sequence: TGTGCCAGTTTCTCGGAGGAGCCTAACTATGGCTACACCTTC. Translation: CASFSEEPNYGYTF. The complete variable domain, with remaining parts taken from reference TRBV7-2 and TRBJ1-2, reads GAGVSQSPSNKVTEKGKDVELRCDPISGHTALYWYRQSLGQGLEFLIYFQGNSAPDKSGLPSDRFSAERTGGSVSTLTIQRTQQEDSAVYLCASFSEEPNYGYTFGSGTRLTVV.

J is TRBJ1-1 and V is TRBV4-2; the D is unclear. V was trimmed by 2 bases and J by 6 bases, leaving 13 bases between them. CDR1 is LGHNA and CDR2 is YNFKEQ in the germline V gene. This CDR3 has 14 amino acids. CDR3 sequence reads: CASSQPMVGSEAFF. In DNA form, the CDR3 reads TGTGCCAGCAGCCAACCTATGGTGGGCTCTGAAGCTTTCTTT.